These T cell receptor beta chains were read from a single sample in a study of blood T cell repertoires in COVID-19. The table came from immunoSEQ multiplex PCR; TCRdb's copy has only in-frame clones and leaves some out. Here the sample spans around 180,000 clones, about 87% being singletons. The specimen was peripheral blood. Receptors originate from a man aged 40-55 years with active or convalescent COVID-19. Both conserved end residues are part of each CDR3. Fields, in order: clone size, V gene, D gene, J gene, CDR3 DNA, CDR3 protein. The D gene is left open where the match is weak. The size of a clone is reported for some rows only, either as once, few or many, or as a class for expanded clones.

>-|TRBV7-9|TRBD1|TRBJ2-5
TGTGCCAGCAGCTTCCGGGACAGGGGTGTTTCGGGAGAGACCCAGTACTTC
CASSFRDRGVSGETQYF
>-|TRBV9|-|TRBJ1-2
TGTGCCAGCAGCGTCCCCGGGGTCTATGGCTACACCTTC
CASSVPGVYGYTF
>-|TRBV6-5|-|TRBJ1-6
TGTGCCAGCAGTTACCGAGAAAATAATTCACCCCTCCACTTT
CASSYRENNSPLHF
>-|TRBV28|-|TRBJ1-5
TGTGCCAGCAGTTCTTTGAGTTGGGGCTCCAATCAGCCCCAGCATTTT
CASSSLSWGSNQPQHF
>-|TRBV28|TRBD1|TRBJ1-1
TGTGCCAGCGGAGAAGGACAGGGCACTGAAGCTTTCTTT
CASGEGQGTEAFF
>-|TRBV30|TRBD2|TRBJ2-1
TGTGCCTGGAAACTAGCGGGGGGGCCTAATGAGCAGTTCTTC
CAWKLAGGPNEQFF
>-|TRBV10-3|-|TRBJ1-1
TGTGCCATCCGGGTCTCTAATTTAAACACTGAAGCTTTCTTT
CAIRVSNLNTEAFF
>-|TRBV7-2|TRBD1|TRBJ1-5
TGTGCCAGCAGCCGGGGACAGCCCAATCAGCCCCAGCATTTT
CASSRGQPNQPQHF
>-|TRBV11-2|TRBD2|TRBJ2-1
TGTGCCAGCAGCTCCTCCTTGGGACTAGCGACCTACAATGAGCAGTTCTTC
CASSSSLGLATYNEQFF
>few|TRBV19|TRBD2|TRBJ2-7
TGTGCCAGTAGACTAGCGGTAGGGACTGACTACGAGCAGTACTTC
CASRLAVGTDYEQYF
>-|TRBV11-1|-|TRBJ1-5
TGTGCCAGCAGCGACGGAGTTGGCAATCAGCCCCAGCATTTT
CASSDGVGNQPQHF
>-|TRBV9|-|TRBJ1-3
TGTGCCAGCAGCGTGGCAGGGGCGATGAGCTCTGGAAACACCATATATTTT
CASSVAGAMSSGNTIYF
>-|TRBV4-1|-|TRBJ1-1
TGCGCCAGCAGCCTACATTTCGGGGGGAACACTGAAGCTTTCTTT
CASSLHFGGNTEAFF
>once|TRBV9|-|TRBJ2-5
TGTGCCAGCAGCGCGGACAGCCAAGAGACCCAGTACTTC
CASSADSQETQYF
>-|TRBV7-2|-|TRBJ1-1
TGTGCCAGCAGCACTGACACAGGGATCTCTGAAGCTTTCTTT
CASSTDTGISEAFF
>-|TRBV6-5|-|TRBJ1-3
TGTGCCAGCAGTTCCGATATAGACTCTGGAAACACCATATATTTT
CASSSDIDSGNTIYF
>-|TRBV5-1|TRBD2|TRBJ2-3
TGCGCCAGCAGCTTGGCGCCAGCGGGGTCCACAGATACGCAGTATTTT
CASSLAPAGSTDTQYF
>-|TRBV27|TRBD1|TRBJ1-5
TGTGCCAGCAGGGTGGGACAGAGCAATCAGCCCCAGCATTTT
CASRVGQSNQPQHF
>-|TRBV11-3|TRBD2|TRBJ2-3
TGTGCCAGCAGCTTAGGGGCTAGCGGGAGCACAGATACGCAGTATTTT
CASSLGASGSTDTQYF
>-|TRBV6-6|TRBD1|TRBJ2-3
TGTGCCAGCAGCCAACAGGGGGGATGGACAGATACGCAGTATTTT
CASSQQGGWTDTQYF
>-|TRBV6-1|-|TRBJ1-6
TGTGCCAGCAGTGACCGGGGCTCCTATAATTCACCCCTCCACTTT
CASSDRGSYNSPLHF
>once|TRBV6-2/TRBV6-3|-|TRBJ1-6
TGTGCCAGCAGCCTTCCGGGGTATAATTCACCCCTCCACTTT
CASSLPGYNSPLHF
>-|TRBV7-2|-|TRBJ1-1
TGTGCCAGCAGCTTAGGAGGGACACAGAACACTGAAGCTTTCTTT
CASSLGGTQNTEAFF
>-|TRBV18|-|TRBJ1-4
TGTGCCAGCTCAAAGGCAGGCGGCCCACGCGGGGGAGAAAAACTGTTTTTT
CASSKAGGPRGGEKLFF